Included here is one T cell receptor beta chain sequence, with context. Its antigen is as yet unknown. One end of the junction fails to match germline, which may point to a read error. Germline V gives CDR1 MNHEY, CDR2 SVGAGI. The CDR3 length is 11 residues. This sample is drawn from a study of cytomegalovirus exposure and HLA in healthy donors. Overall study results and limits: Cytomegalovirus association was listed for 150 or so TCR beta chains. In an earlier analysis, productive rearrangement rates for most beta V segments clustered near 87% or 30%. A later analysis reported that several of the most significant clusters appeared to be linked to common viral pathogens, among them Epstein-Barr virus. Being indistinguishable, some V segments were excluded, TRBV6-2 and TRBV6-3 among them.

A multiplex PCR was run with 60 Vbeta primers and 13 Jbeta primers. TCRdb's copy holds only in-frame clones and misses some; the assay was immunoSEQ multiplex PCR. The table records 25,000 to 35,000 clones, roughly two fifths of them present only once. The receptor comes from a woman aged 45-59 years in good health and CMV-seronegative. Sequencing input: PBMCs. The chain couples TRBV6-5 to TRBJ2-7; D uncertain. CDR3 nucleotide sequence: TGTGCCAGCGGTTATCCCCTGGAGCAGTACTTC. This codes for CASGYPLEQYF.